A single T cell receptor beta chain is shown here with its context. As yet, its antigen is unknown. This entry comes from a study of response to subunit inactivated influenza vaccine. Findings and limits, study-wide: It was suggested by the authors that few new T cells are recruited by each seasonal influenza vaccination.

Trimming took off 1 base at V and 5 bases at J, with 6 bases between the two ends. The CDR3 extends over 12 amino acids. Germline V gives CDR1 SGHTA, CDR2 FQGNSA. TCRdb re-called the RT-PCR reads with MiXCR, one entry per CDR3 protein. The sample shows about 780,000 distinct CDR3 sequences, around 20% of them seen only once. This chain joins TRBV7-2 and TRBJ2-7, with D uncertain. This TCR was sampled from a middle-aged man who received an inactivated influenza vaccine. The sample in question was PBMCs from blood, obtained 4 to 6 days after vaccination. CDR3 DNA: TGTGCCAGCAGCTTAGAAATCCACGAGCAGTACTTC. Protein: CASSLEIHEQYF.